One TCR beta chain is described in this entry. The antigen is not known. The CDR3 runs to 13 residues. V was cut by 5 bases and J by 4 bases, with 12 bases left in between. Germline V gives CDR1 LNHDA, CDR2 SQIVND (reference sequence). Only in-frame clones appear in the TCRdb table, and some are missing; sequencing was by immunoSEQ multiplex PCR. The sample gives some 2.1 million clones, roughly 95% of which show up once; 0.9% to 1.3% is in the top ten. Naive-designated CD8 cells lacked CD45RO, were positively enriched for CCR7, and omitted terminally differentiated effector memory CD45RA+ cells. The sample comes from a study of shared clonotypes between healthy human individuals. Study conclusions and caveats: Clonotype sharing among donors was expected to depend on sequencing depth. Rarefaction analysis demonstrated incomplete sorted-subset sequencing notwithstanding large depth.

The TCR comes from a man between 18 and 29 years old in good health. The sample comprised naive CD8+ T cells sorted from blood. The chain links TRBV19 to TRBJ2-7, with D unresolved. The CDR3 loop is CASSSAGLYEQYF. CDR3 DNA sequence: TGTGCCAGTAGTTCGGCAGGTTTGTACGAGCAGTACTTC.